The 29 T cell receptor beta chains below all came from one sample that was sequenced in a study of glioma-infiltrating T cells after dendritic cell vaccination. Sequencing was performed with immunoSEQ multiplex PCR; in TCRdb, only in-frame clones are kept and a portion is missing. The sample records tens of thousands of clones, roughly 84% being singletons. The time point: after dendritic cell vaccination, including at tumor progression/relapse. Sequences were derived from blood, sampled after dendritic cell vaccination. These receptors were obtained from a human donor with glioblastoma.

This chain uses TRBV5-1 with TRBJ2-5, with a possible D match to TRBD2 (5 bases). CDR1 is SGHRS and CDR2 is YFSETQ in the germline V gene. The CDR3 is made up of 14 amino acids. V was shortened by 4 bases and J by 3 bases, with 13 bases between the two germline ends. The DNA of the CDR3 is TGCGCCAGCAGCATACGGACTGGTGAAGAGACCCAGTACTTC. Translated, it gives CASSIRTGEETQYF.

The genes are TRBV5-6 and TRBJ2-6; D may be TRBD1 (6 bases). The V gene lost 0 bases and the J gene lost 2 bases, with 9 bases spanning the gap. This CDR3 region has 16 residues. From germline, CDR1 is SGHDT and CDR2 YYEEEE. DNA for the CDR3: TGTGCCAGCAGCTTGGGGCCAGGGGCTGGGGCCAACGTCCTGACTTTC. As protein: CASSLGPGAGANVLTF.

CDR3 in amino acids: CASRELAGGTNEQFF. The CDR3 DNA is TGTGCCAGCAGGGAACTAGCGGGAGGGACCAATGAGCAGTTCTTC. The V call is TRBV2, the J call TRBJ2-1; 13 bases map to TRBD2. Trimming removed 6 bases from V and 6 bases from J; junction bases left unmatched: 5. Germline assignment: CDR1 SNHLY and CDR2 FYNNEI. The CDR3 consists of 15 residues.

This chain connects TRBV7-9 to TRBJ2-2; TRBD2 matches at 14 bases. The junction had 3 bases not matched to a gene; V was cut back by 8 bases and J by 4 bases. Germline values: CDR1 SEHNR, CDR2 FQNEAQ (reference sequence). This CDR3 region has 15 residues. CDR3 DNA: TGTGCCAGCTGGGGACTAGCGGGAGCCACCGGGGAGCTGTTTTTT. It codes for CASWGLAGATGELFF.

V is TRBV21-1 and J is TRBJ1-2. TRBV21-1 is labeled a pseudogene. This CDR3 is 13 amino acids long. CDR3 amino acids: CASSNTGDYGYTF. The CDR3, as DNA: TGTGCCAGCAGCAACACGGGGGACTATGGCTACACCTTC.

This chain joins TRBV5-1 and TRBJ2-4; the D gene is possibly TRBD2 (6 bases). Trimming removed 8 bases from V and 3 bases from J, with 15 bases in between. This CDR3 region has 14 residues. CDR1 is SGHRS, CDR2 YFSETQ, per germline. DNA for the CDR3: TGCGCCAGTAGGGGCGGGGACGGCAAAAACATTCAGTACTTC. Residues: CASRGGDGKNIQYF.

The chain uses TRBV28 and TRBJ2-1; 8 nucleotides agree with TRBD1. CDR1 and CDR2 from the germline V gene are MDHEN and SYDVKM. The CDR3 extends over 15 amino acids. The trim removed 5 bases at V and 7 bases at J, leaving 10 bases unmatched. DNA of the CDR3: TGTGCCAGCAGTCTGTTTTCGCAGGGGGCAAATGAGCAGTTCTTC. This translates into CASSLFSQGANEQFF.

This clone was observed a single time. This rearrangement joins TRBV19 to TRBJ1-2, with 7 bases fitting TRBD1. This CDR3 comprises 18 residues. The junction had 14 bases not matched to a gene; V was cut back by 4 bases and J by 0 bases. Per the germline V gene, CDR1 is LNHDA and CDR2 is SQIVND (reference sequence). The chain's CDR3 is CASSTGGLQGKANYGYTF. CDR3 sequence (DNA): TGTGCCAGTAGTACCGGGGGTCTACAGGGGAAAGCTAACTATGGCTACACCTTC. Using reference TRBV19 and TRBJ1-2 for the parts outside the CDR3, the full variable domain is DGGITQSPKYLFRKEGQNVTLSCEQNLNHDAMYWYRQDPGQGLRLIYYSQIVNDFQKGDIAEGYSVSREKKESFPLTVTSAQKNPTAFYLCASSTGGLQGKANYGYTFGSGTRLTVV.

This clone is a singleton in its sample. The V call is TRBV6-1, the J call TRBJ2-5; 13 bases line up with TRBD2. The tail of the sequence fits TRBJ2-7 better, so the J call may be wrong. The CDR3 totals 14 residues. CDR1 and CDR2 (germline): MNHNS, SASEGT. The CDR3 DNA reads TGTGCCAGCAGTACTAGCGGGGGGGCCTACGAGCAGTACTTC. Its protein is CASSTSGGAYEQYF.

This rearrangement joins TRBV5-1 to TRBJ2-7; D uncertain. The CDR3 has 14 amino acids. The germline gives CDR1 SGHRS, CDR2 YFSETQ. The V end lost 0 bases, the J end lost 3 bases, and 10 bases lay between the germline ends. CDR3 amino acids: CASSLGPGVYEQYF. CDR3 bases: TGCGCCAGCAGCTTGGGGCCAGGCGTCTACGAGCAGTACTTC.

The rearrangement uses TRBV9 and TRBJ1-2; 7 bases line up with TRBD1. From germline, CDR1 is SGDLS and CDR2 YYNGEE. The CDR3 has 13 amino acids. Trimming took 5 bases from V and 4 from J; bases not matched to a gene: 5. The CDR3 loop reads CASRGTAIYGYTF. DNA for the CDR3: TGTGCCAGCAGAGGGACAGCGATCTATGGCTACACCTTC.

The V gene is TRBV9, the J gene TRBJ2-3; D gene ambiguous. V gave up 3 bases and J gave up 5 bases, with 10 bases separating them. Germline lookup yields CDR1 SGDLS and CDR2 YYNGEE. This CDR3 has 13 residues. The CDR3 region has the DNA TGTGCCAGCAGCGCCCGAGTCCAAGATACGCAGTATTTT. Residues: CASSARVQDTQYF.

Written as DNA, the CDR3 is TGTGCCAGCAGCCAAGAAGGACAGGGGGCGATCAGTGGCTACACCTTC. This codes for CASSQEGQGAISGYTF. This chain connects TRBV4-2 to TRBJ1-2, with 11 bases aligning to TRBD1. Germline loops: CDR1 LGHNA, CDR2 YNFKEQ. There are 16 residues in the CDR3. With 0 bases clipped from V and 7 bases from J, the junction kept 7 bases outside the gene matches.

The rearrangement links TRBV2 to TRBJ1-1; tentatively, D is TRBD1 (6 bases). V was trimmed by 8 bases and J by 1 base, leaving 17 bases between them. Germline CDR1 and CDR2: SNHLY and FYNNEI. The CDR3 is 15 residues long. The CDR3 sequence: CASRGADKGNTEAFF. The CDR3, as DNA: TGTGCCAGCCGGGGGGCGGACAAGGGGAACACTGAAGCTTTCTTT. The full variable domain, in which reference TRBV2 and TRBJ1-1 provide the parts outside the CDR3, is EPEVTQTPSHQVTQMGQEVILRCVPISNHLYFYWYRQILGQKVEFLVSFYNNEISEKSEIFDDQFSVERPDGSNFTLKIRSTKLEDSAMYFCASRGADKGNTEAFFGQGTRLTVV.

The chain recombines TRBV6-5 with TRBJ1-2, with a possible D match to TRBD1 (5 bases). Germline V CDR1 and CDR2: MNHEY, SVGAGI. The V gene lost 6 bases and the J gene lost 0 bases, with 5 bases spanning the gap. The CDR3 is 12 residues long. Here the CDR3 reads CASRDTNYGYTF. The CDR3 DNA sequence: TGTGCCAGCAGGGACACTAACTATGGCTACACCTTC.

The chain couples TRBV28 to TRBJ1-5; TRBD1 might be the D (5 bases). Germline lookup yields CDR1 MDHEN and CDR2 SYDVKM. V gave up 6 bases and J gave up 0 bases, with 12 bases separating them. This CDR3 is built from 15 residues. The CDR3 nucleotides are TGTGCCAGCAGCCTCGGCGGACATAGCAATCAGCCCCAGCATTTT. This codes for CASSLGGHSNQPQHF.

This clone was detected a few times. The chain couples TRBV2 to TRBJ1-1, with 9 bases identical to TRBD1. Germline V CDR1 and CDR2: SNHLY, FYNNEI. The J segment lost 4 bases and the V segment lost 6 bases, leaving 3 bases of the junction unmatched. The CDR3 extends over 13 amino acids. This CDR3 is CASRGQGVTEAFF. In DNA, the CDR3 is TGTGCCAGCAGGGGACAGGGTGTCACTGAAGCTTTCTTT.

The DNA of the CDR3 is TGCGCCAGCAGCGAAACCCCGGGCTATGGCTACACCTTC. It encodes CASSETPGYGYTF. The V call is TRBV4-1, the J call TRBJ1-2, with D hard to call. The CDR3 has 13 residues. CDR1 is MGHRA, CDR2 YSYEKL, per germline. The V end lost 5 bases, the J end lost 4 bases, and 11 bases lay between the germline ends.

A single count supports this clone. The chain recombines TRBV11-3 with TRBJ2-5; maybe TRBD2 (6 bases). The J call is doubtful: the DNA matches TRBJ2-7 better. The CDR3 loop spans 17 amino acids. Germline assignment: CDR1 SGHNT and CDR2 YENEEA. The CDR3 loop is CASSLDSPQRASYEQYF. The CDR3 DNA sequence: TGTGCCAGCAGCTTAGATTCCCCTCAGCGGGCCTCCTACGAGCAGTACTTC.

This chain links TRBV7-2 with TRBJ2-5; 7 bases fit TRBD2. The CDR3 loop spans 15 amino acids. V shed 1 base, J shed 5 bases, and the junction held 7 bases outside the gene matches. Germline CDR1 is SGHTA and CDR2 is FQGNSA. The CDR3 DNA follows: TGTGCCAGCAGCTTAGGGGGGAGGGTAGGCGAGACCCAGTACTTC. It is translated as CASSLGGRVGETQYF.

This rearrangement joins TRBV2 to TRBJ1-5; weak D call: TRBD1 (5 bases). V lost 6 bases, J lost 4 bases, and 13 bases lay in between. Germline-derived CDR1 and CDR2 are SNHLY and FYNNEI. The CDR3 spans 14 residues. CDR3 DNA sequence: TGTGCCAGCAGGGGGCGGATGTCTAATCAGCCCCAGCATTTT. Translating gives CASRGRMSNQPQHF.

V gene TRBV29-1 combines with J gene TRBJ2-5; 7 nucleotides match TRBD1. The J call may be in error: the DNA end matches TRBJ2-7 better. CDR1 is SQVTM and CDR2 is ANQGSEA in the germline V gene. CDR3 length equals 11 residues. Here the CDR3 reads CSVTGSYEQYF. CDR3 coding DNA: TGCAGCGTGACAGGGTCCTACGAGCAGTACTTC.

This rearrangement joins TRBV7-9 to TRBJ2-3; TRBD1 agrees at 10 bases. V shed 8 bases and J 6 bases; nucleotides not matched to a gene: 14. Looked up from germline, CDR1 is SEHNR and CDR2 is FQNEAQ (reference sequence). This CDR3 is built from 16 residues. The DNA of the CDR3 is TGTGCCAGCGGATATAAGACAGGGGGCTCCACGGATACGCAGTATTTT. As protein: CASGYKTGGSTDTQYF.

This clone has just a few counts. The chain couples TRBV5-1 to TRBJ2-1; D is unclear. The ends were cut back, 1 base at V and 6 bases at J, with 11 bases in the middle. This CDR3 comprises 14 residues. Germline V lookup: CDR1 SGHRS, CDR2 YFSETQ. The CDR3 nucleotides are TGCGCCAGCAGCTTGCCTTTCGAGTCCAATGAGCAGTTCTTC. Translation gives CASSLPFESNEQFF.

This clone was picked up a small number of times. The CDR3 reads CASSLLGDTIYF. The CDR3 nucleotides read TGTGCCAGCAGCTTATTGGGAGACACCATATATTTT. This sequence joins TRBV13 and TRBJ1-3; D not certain. Trimming took off 2 bases at V and 8 bases at J, with 7 bases between the two ends. The germline V gene has CDR1 PRHDT and CDR2 FYEKMQ (reference sequence). The CDR3 is 12 residues long.

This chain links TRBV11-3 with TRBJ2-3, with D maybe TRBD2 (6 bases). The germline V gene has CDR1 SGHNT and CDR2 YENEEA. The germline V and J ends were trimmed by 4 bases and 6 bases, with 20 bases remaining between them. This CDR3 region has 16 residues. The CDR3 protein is CASSSTAGPRSDTQYF. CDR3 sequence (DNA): TGTGCCAGCAGCTCCACCGCGGGACCCCGCTCCGATACGCAGTATTTT.

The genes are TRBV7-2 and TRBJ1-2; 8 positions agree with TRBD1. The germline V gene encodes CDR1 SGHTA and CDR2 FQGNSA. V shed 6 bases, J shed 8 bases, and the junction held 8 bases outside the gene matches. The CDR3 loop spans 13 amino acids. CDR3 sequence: CASRTGVAVGYTF. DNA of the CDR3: TGTGCCAGCAGGACAGGGGTGGCGGTGGGCTACACCTTC.

The CDR3 spells CASASASATNEKLFF. DNA of the CDR3: TGTGCCAGCGCCTCGGCGAGCGCAACTAATGAAAAACTGTTTTTT. This rearrangement joins TRBV7-9 to TRBJ1-4; D gene unclear. The germline gives CDR1 SEHNR, CDR2 FQNEAQ (reference sequence). Trimming took 8 bases from V and 0 from J, leaving 13 bases between them. This CDR3 has 15 residues.

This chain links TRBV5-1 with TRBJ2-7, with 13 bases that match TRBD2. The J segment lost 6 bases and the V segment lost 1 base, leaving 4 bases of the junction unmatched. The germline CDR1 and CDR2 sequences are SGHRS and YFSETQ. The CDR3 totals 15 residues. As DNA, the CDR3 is TGCGCCAGCAGCTTGCCCGGACTAGCGGGAGTCGAGCAGTACTTC. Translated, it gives CASSLPGLAGVEQYF.